Each of the 7 T cell receptor beta chains below was sequenced from the same sample in a study of blood T cell repertoires in COVID-19. Using immunoSEQ multiplex PCR, the repertoire was profiled, and TCRdb retains in-frame clones only, with some absent. Of a few hundred thousand clones in the sample, around 90% are singletons; the top ten hold roughly 6%. Material: peripheral blood. All receptors derive from a woman in her forties or fifties with COVID-19, enrolled during active disease.

The chain links TRBV6-5 to TRBJ2-5; the D is unclear. Germline-derived CDR1 and CDR2 are MNHEY and SVGAGI. CDR3 length equals 11 residues. The V and J ends lost 4 bases and 5 bases respectively, with 5 bases between them. CDR3 residues: CASSLSETQYF. CDR3 DNA sequence: TGTGCCAGCAGTTTATCCGAGACCCAGTACTTC.

This clone was detected only once. The CDR3 region is CASSYWLAGNSYEQYF. The CDR3 DNA reads as TGTGCCAGCAGTTACTGGCTAGCGGGCAACTCCTACGAGCAGTACTTC. The chain couples TRBV6-6 to TRBJ2-7; 8 positions match TRBD2. The CDR3 length is 16 residues. J gave up 0 bases and V 1 base, and 5 bases lay outside the gene matches. CDR1 MNHNY and CDR2 SVGAGI come from the germline V gene (reference sequence).

The rearrangement joins TRBV19 to TRBJ1-2; 7 bases map to TRBD1. CDR1 is LNHDA and CDR2 is SQIVND in the germline V gene (reference sequence). CDR3 length: 16 amino acids. Unmatched junction bases numbered 16, after V lost 7 bases and J lost 5 bases. For the CDR3, the DNA is TGTGCCAGTACTCAGGCGGCCACAGGGGATCTATATGGCTACACCTTC. This translates into CASTQAATGDLYGYTF.

This chain joins TRBV2 and TRBJ1-1; D unresolved. This CDR3 has 13 residues. V shed 8 bases and J shed 1 base, with 11 bases lying between them. The germline V gene encodes CDR1 SNHLY and CDR2 FYNNEI. DNA of the CDR3: TGTGCCAGCTCGTTGGGGAGGAACACTGAAGCTTTCTTT. This encodes CASSLGRNTEAFF.

This clone showed up many times. V gene TRBV9 combines with J gene TRBJ2-3, with 8 bases fitting TRBD1. Losses at the gene ends were 3 bases for V and 1 base for J; bases not matched to a gene: 10. The length of the CDR3 is 17 residues. Germline assignment: CDR1 SGDLS and CDR2 YYNGEE. The DNA for the CDR3 is TGTGCCAGCAGCGGAATGGGACAGGCCGTAGGCACAGATACGCAGTATTTT. Translated, it gives CASSGMGQAVGTDTQYF.

The rearrangement joins TRBV5-8 to TRBJ2-7; 7 positions match TRBD1. In germline, CDR1 is SGHTS, CDR2 YDEGEE. The J segment lost 3 bases and the V segment lost 2 bases, leaving 8 bases of the junction unmatched. The CDR3 is 15 residues long. The CDR3, as DNA: TGTGCCAGCAGCTTTCAACCGGGACAGAACTACGAGCAGTACTTC. The encoded protein is CASSFQPGQNYEQYF.

This sequence joins TRBV27 and TRBJ2-7; 12 positions match TRBD2. With 6 bases clipped from V and 5 bases from J, the junction kept 5 bases outside the gene matches. This CDR3 is built from 14 residues. Germline V gives CDR1 MNHEY, CDR2 SMNVEV (reference sequence). This CDR3 reads CASRTSGSINEQYF. CDR3 coding DNA: TGTGCCAGCAGGACTAGCGGGAGTATAAACGAGCAGTACTTC.